Detailed here is one T cell receptor beta chain. The clone's antigen remains unknown. Base qualities were left out, and no much larger clone turns up one base away. PTCy-treated patients came from a prospective multi-institutional clinical trial. Mononuclear cells from peripheral blood and bone marrow were separated by Ficoll-Hypaque density centrifugation and then cryopreserved. TRB sequencing was run on genomic DNA with either the immunoSEQ assay at survey resolution or the hsTCRB kit. For the original study's pipeline: The immunoSEQ software handled initial read processing, and the LymphoSeq R package was used for repertoire analyses. Clonality was computed as 1 minus normalized Shannon entropy; Gini coefficient was also calculated for each TRB dataset. Phenotypes of unsorted samples were inferred by mapping TRB sequences from sorted subsets of the recipient or donor onto unsorted samples of the same recipient. Drawn from immuneACCESS, this table holds only the in-frame rearrangements with V and J called that TCRdb kept. Clones are partly lost; checked studies trace under half to an unresolved V gene and leave the rest unexplained. The D gene and trimming were derived from the DNA, and the V and J assignments and clone size from that table. The sample records 50,000 to 65,000 clones, 86% of which are singletons. Of the sample, over 2.5% is held by the ten largest clones.

The data were obtained in a study of T cells after posttransplantation cyclophosphamide (dated by TCRdb to about 2016). For context, the study as a whole: Using TRB sequencing, the study followed how the T cell repertoire rebuilt after myeloablative bone marrow transplantation with posttransplantation cyclophosphamide given as GVHD prophylaxis. Public TRB sequences were queried against a database of over 3,600 sequences associated with responses to pathogens, tumor antigens, self-antigens and alloantigens. Antigen receptor sequencing covered samples from approximately 32 PTCy-treated patients and over 15 of their related bone marrow donors. In 3 patients, TRB sequencing was also performed on up to 3 more blood samples taken 2 to 5.2 years after transplant, and in 4 patients, pretransplant blood was also TRB-sequenced. TRB sequencing was performed on blood from all 35 or so PTCy patients with 1-year posttransplant specimens. Because TRA and TRB clonality correlated tightly in about 9 samples, the subsequent TCR analyses were limited to TRB only. General study outcomes and caveats: At 1-2 months, donor-recipient similarity was low but rose over the first year, and the later blood repertoires were often dominated by donor CD8+ memory clones. Across the roughly 40 patients, TRB clonality was highly associated with recipient CMV seropositivity and CMV reactivation, and diversity with PTCy was similar to that in the CNI/methotrexate controls. The TRB repertoires of T cells infiltrating skin or GI tract showed only limited overlap with the TRB repertoires of T cells in blood.

The TCR originated in a man aged 25 to 40 with a blood cancer, CMV-positive, and with a related stem cell donor. The specimen was PBMCs.

The CDR3 in this case is CASSEQTNQPQHF. The nucleotide sequence is given as TGTGCCAGCAGTGAACAGACAAATCAGCCCCAGCATTTT. The chain employs TRBV28 and TRBJ1-5; no D gene call is confident. The germline V gene specifies MDHEN as CDR1 and SYDVKM as CDR2. Cut back by 5 bases and 4 bases, the V and J ends lie 9 bases apart. Taken from cysteine to phenylalanine, the CDR3 has 13 residues. CDR3 DNA is the only sequence kept; it has 39 bases, read in frame from the first base.